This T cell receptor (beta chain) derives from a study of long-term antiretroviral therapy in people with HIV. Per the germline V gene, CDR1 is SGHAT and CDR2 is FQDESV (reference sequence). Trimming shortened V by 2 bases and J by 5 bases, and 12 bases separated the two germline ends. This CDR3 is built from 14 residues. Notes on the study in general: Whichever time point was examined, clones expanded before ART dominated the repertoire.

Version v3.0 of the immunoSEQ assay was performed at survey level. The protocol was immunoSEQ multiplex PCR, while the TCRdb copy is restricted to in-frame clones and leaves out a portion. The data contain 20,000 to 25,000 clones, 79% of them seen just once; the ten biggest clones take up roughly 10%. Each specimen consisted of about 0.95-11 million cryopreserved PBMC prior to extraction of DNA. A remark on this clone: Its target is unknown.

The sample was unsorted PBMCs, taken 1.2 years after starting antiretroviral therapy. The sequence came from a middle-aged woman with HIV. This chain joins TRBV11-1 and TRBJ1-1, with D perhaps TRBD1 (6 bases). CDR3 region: CASSLQGTVTEAFF. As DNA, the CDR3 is TGTGCCAGCAGCTTACAGGGGACGGTAACTGAAGCTTTCTTT.